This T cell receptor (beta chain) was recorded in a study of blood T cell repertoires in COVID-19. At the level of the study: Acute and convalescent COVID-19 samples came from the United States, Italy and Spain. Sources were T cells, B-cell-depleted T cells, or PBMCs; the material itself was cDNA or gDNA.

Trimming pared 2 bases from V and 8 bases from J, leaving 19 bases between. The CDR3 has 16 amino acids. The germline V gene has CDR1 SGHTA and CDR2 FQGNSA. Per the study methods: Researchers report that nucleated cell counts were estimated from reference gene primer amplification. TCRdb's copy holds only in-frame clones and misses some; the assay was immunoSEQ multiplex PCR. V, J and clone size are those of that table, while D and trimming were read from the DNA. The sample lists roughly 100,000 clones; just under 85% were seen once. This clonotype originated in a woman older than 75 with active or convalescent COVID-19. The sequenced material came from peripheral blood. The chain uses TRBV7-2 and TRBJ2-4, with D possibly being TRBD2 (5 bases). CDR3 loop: CASSLQTAPRVHIQYF. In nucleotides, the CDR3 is TGTGCCAGCAGCTTACAAACGGCCCCGCGGGTACACATTCAGTACTTC. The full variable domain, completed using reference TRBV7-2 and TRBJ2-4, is GAGVSQSPSNKVTEKGKDVELRCDPISGHTALYWYRQSLGQGLEFLIYFQGNSAPDKSGLPSDRFSAERTGGSVSTLTIQRTQQEDSAVYLCASSLQTAPRVHIQYFGAGTRLSVL.